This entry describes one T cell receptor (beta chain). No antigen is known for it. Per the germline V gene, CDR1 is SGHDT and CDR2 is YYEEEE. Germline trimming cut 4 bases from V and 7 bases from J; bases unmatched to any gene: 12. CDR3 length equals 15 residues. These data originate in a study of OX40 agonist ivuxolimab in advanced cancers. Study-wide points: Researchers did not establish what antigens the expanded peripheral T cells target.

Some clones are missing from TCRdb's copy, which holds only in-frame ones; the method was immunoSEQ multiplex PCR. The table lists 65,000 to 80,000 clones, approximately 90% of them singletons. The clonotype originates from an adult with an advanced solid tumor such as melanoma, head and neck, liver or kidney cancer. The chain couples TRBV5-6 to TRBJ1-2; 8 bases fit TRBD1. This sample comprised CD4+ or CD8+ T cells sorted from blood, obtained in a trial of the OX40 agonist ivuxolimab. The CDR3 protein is CASSPTHRGMVGYTF. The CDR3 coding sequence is TGTGCCAGCAGCCCCACCCACAGGGGGATGGTTGGCTACACCTTC. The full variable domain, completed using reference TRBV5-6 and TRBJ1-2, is DAGVTQSPTHLIKTRGQQVTLRCSPKSGHDTVSWYQQALGQGPQFIFQYYEEEERQRGNFPDRFSGHQFPNYSSELNVNALLLGDSALYLCASSPTHRGMVGYTFGSGTRLTVV.